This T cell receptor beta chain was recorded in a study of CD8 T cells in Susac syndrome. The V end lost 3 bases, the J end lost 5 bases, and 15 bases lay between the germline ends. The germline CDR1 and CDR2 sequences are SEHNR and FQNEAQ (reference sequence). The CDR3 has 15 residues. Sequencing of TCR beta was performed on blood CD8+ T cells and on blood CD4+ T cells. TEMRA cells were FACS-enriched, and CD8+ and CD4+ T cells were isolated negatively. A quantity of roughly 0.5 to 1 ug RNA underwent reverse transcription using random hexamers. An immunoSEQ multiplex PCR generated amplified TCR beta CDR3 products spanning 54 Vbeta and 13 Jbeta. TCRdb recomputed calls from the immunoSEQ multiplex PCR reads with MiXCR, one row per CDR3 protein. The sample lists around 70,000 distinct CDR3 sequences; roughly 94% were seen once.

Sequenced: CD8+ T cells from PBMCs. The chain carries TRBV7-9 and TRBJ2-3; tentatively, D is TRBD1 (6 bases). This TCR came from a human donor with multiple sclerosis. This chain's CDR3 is CASSFAQGVRDTQYF. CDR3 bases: TGTGCCAGCAGCTTTGCACAGGGAGTGAGAGATACGCAGTATTTT.